These 24 T cell receptor beta chains originate from one sample sequenced in a study of technical replicates of blood from a few donors. The method was immunoSEQ multiplex PCR; TCRdb's version includes in-frame clones alone and lacks a portion of them. The table records 99,000 or so clones, about 96% of them present only once. Sequences were obtained from T cells isolated from PBMCs. These receptors were obtained from a human donor in good health.

V is TRBV28 and J is TRBJ1-5; 8 bases agree with TRBD1. The V gene's germline CDR1 is MDHEN and CDR2 SYDVKM. The CDR3 covers 15 residues. After removal of 4 bases from V and 7 bases from J, the junction contained 9 bases not matched to a gene. The CDR3 region has the DNA TGTGCCAGCAGTTCTCGGACAGGGTGGAACCAGCCCCAGCATTTT. As protein: CASSSRTGWNQPQHF.

This clone was observed once. The V and J genes are TRBV28 and TRBJ2-3; 8 bases align to TRBD2. The CDR3 covers 17 residues. The V gene's germline CDR1 is MDHEN and CDR2 SYDVKM. Trimming took 3 bases from V and 2 from J; bases not matched to a gene: 10. The CDR3 nucleotides are TGTGCCAGCAGTTTCTTCGGAGCGGGAGAGCTCACAGATACGCAGTATTTT. Encoded protein: CASSFFGAGELTDTQYF.

The chain couples TRBV6-1 to TRBJ2-7; TRBD1 is a possible D gene (6 bases). The germline CDR1 and CDR2 sequences are MNHNS and SASEGT. The V end lost 7 bases, the J end lost 10 bases, and 17 bases lay between the germline ends. This CDR3 has 12 residues. The CDR3 region is CASTIGLGQQYF. CDR3 bases: TGTGCCAGCACCATCGGGCTGGGACAACAGTACTTC.

V is TRBV7-6 and J is TRBJ2-7, with 8 bases fitting TRBD1. V trimming: 0 bases; J trimming: 1 base; junction bases outside the gene matches: 2. The CDR3 covers 15 residues. Per the germline V gene, CDR1 is SGHVS and CDR2 is FNYEAQ. The CDR3 sequence: CASSLAGDRSYEQYF. The CDR3, as DNA: TGTGCCAGCAGCTTAGCGGGGGACAGGTCCTACGAGCAGTACTTC.

This chain connects TRBV6-5 to TRBJ1-2, with TRBD1 as a possible D gene (6 bases). The V gene lost 6 bases and the J gene lost 7 bases, with 21 bases spanning the gap. Germline V gene sequence: CDR1 MNHEY, CDR2 SVGAGI. The CDR3 is 15 amino acids. The CDR3 DNA reads TGTGCCAGCAGGGGGTCGGCAAGGGGGGGGCTTGGCTACACCTTC. The encoded protein is CASRGSARGGLGYTF.

The chain has TRBV7-9 and TRBJ1-4; D is uncertain. The CDR3 has 12 residues. CDR1 SEHNR and CDR2 FQNEAQ come from the germline V gene (reference sequence). V was pared by 10 bases and J by 8 bases, with 14 bases between. In nucleotides, the CDR3 is TGTGCCACCCCGATGCTAGGAGAAAAACTGTTTTTT. Amino acid sequence: CATPMLGEKLFF.

J is TRBJ1-4 and V is TRBV7-9; 8 bases map to TRBD1. The CDR3 length is 16 residues. The junction had 2 bases not matched to a gene; V was cut back by 2 bases and J by 0 bases. The germline V gene encodes CDR1 SEHNR and CDR2 FQNEAQ (reference sequence). The CDR3 DNA reads TGTGCCAGCAGCTTACAGGGGGCTGCAACTAATGAAAAACTGTTTTTT. Protein product: CASSLQGAATNEKLFF.

The chain is built from TRBV19 and TRBJ2-7; 9 nucleotides align to TRBD2. This CDR3 is built from 15 residues. Trimming at V came to 5 bases and at J to 3 bases, leaving 8 bases not matched to a gene. Germline CDR1 LNHDA, CDR2 SQIVND (reference sequence). The CDR3 DNA follows: TGTGCCAGTAGTTTCGCGACTAGCGGAGACTACGAGCAGTACTTC. Its translation is CASSFATSGDYEQYF.

In this sample, this clone turned up a few times. The V call is TRBV2, the J call TRBJ1-2; tentative D call: TRBD1 (6 bases). CDR3 size: 14 residues. The V and J ends lost 4 bases and 7 bases respectively, with 16 bases between them. Germline V lookup: CDR1 SNHLY, CDR2 FYNNEI. In nucleotides, the CDR3 is TGTGCCAGCAGTGTTGGACAGCGGCAACGTGGCTACACCTTC. It encodes CASSVGQRQRGYTF.

The DNA for the CDR3 is TGTGCCAGTCGGACTAGCGGGAGAGGATCCGAGCAGTACTTC. As protein: CASRTSGRGSEQYF. The chain recombines TRBV19 with TRBJ2-7, with 13 bases identical to TRBD2. This CDR3 is built from 14 residues. CDR1 and CDR2 from the germline V gene are LNHDA and SQIVND (reference sequence). The V and J ends lost 8 bases and 6 bases, in that order; junction bases with no gene match: 7.

The V gene is TRBV25-1, the J gene TRBJ2-4; TRBD2 matches 8 bases. Germline V gene sequence: CDR1 MGHDK, CDR2 SYGVNS. V lost 0 bases and J lost 5; bases outside the gene matches: 6. The CDR3 contains 16 residues. CDR3 protein: CASSEYVGGVENIQYF. The CDR3 bases are TGTGCCAGCAGTGAATATGTCGGGGGGGTGGAAAACATTCAGTACTTC.

This rearrangement joins TRBV19 to TRBJ2-7; 7 nucleotides align to TRBD2. CDR1 is LNHDA, CDR2 SQIVND, per germline (reference sequence). The CDR3 extends over 15 amino acids. With 7 bases clipped from V and 0 bases from J, the junction kept 9 bases outside the gene matches. CDR3: CASTPSAGFSYEQYF. The CDR3 coding sequence is TGTGCCAGTACCCCGTCAGCGGGGTTCTCCTACGAGCAGTACTTC.

The CDR3 here is CASSYTSVGARYEQYF. The CDR3, as DNA: TGTGCCAGCAGTTACACTTCTGTGGGGGCGCGGTACGAGCAGTACTTC. This chain links TRBV6-5 with TRBJ2-7; maybe TRBD1 (6 bases). The V gene's germline CDR1 is MNHEY and CDR2 SVGAGI. Trimming left V 2 bases short and J 4 bases short, with 18 bases between. The CDR3 loop spans 16 amino acids.

The V and J genes are TRBV5-4 and TRBJ2-3; TRBD2 matches at 16 bases. V shed 4 bases and J 3 bases; nucleotides not matched to a gene: 11. Germline V gene lookup returns CDR1 SGHNT and CDR2 YYREEE (reference sequence). The CDR3 extends over 19 amino acids. Written as DNA, the CDR3 is TGTGCCAGCAGCCGGGGACTAGCGGGAGGGGGTGTCTTTACAGATACGCAGTATTTT. Translation: CASSRGLAGGGVFTDTQYF.

This rearrangement joins TRBV19 to TRBJ2-4, with 7 bases fitting TRBD1. Unmatched junction bases numbered 3, after V lost 10 bases and J lost 0 bases. The CDR3 is made up of 13 amino acids. In germline, CDR1 is LNHDA, CDR2 SQIVND (reference sequence). CDR3 amino acids: CATGGLAKNIQYF. In DNA form, the CDR3 reads TGTGCCACAGGGGGTCTAGCCAAAAACATTCAGTACTTC.

The chain is built from TRBV7-9 and TRBJ1-2; no definite D call. Germline CDR1 SEHNR, CDR2 FQNEAQ (reference sequence). The CDR3 covers 18 residues. The V and J ends lost 5 bases and 4 bases respectively, with 26 bases between them. Here the CDR3 DNA reads TGTGCCAGCAGCCAGACAAGAGAGTTGGCAGGCCTTATCTATGGCTACACCTTC. Translated, it gives CASSQTRELAGLIYGYTF.

The chain couples TRBV28 to TRBJ1-2; 7 bases fit TRBD1. This CDR3 comprises 14 residues. V gave up 6 bases and J gave up 5 bases; unmatched junction bases: 9. The germline V gene encodes CDR1 MDHEN and CDR2 SYDVKM. The CDR3 sequence: CASSGTDDGYGYTF. The CDR3 nucleotides read TGTGCCAGCAGCGGGACAGACGACGGGTATGGCTACACCTTC.

The chain employs TRBV4-1 and TRBJ2-7; a possible D gene is TRBD1 (6 bases). Looked up from germline, CDR1 is MGHRA and CDR2 is YSYEKL. The CDR3 is 13 amino acids. Trimming removed 2 bases at V and 6 bases at J, with 11 bases between. CDR3 bases: TGCGCCAGCAGCCAATTACCAGGGGTCGAGCAGTACTTC. This codes for CASSQLPGVEQYF.

About this clone: The limits of the CDR3 on the DNA are not certain, so only TCRdb's listed CDR3 is given. V is TRBV7-9 and J is TRBJ1-1; TRBD1, the table's D call, was not compared with the DNA. The CDR3 contains 14 residues when both ends are counted. Germline V gives CDR1 SEHNR, CDR2 FQNEAQ (reference sequence). CDR3 in amino acids: CASILGQGNTEAFF.

V is TRBV9 and J is TRBJ2-2; possibly TRBD1 for D (5 bases). CDR3 length: 15 residues. Germline V gene lookup returns CDR1 SGDLS and CDR2 YYNGEE. V lost 4 bases and J 0 bases, leaving 10 bases between the germline ends. The DNA of the CDR3 is TGTGCCAGCAGCTCCGGACATACGAACACCGGGGAGCTGTTTTTT. Residues: CASSSGHTNTGELFF. The full variable domain, in which reference TRBV9 and TRBJ2-2 provide the parts outside the CDR3, is DSGVTQTPKHLITATGQRVTLRCSPRSGDLSVYWYQQSLDQGLQFLIQYYNGEERAKGNILERFSAQQFPDLHSELNLSSLELGDSALYFCASSSGHTNTGELFFGEGSRLTVL.

The chain couples TRBV19 to TRBJ1-1; 7 bases are shared with TRBD1. The CDR3 sequence is 16 residues long. CDR1 and CDR2 (germline): LNHDA, SQIVND (reference sequence). The trim removed 4 bases at V and 4 bases at J, leaving 12 bases unmatched. The CDR3 DNA reads TGTGCCAGTAGTACTCTACAGGCAGGGGGTTTCACTGAAGCTTTCTTT. Translated, it gives CASSTLQAGGFTEAFF.

The chain recombines TRBV19 with TRBJ2-1; 12 bases line up with TRBD2. Germline V lookup: CDR1 LNHDA, CDR2 SQIVND (reference sequence). Germline trimming cut 0 bases from V and 4 bases from J; bases unmatched to any gene: 1. CDR3 size: 16 residues. The CDR3 DNA follows: TGTGCCAGTAGTATAGACCTAGCGGGGGGGTACAATGAGCAGTTCTTC. This sequence encodes CASSIDLAGGYNEQFF.

This chain joins TRBV4-1 and TRBJ1-1; possibly TRBD1 for D (6 bases). The CDR3 length is 15 residues. Trimming pared 5 bases from V and 2 bases from J, leaving 15 bases between. Germline V lookup: CDR1 MGHRA, CDR2 YSYEKL. As DNA, the CDR3 is TGCGCCAGCAGCGATTTGGGGGGGGGCAACACTGAAGCTTTCTTT. Its protein is CASSDLGGGNTEAFF.

The V gene is TRBV7-9, the J gene TRBJ2-1; D is uncertain. This CDR3 has 14 residues. The germline V and J ends were trimmed by 5 bases and 6 bases, with 14 bases remaining between them. Germline V gene data show CDR1 as SEHNR and CDR2 as FQNEAQ (reference sequence). The CDR3 protein is CASSPRTASNEQFF. The CDR3 DNA reads TGTGCCAGCAGCCCCCGTACAGCATCCAATGAGCAGTTCTTC.